The 22 T cell receptor beta chains below come from one sample, sequenced in a study of T-cell reconstitution after alpha-beta-depleted transplantation in children. Preparing the TCRbeta library involved the use of unique molecular identifiers. TCRdb processed the PCR reads anew with MiXCR; each CDR3 protein has one entry. The top ten clones hold over 3.5% of a sample with about 400,000 distinct CDR3 sequences, about an eighth of them seen once. This specimen consisted of PBMCs, obtained from the stem cell graft. These receptor sequences come from a human donor who donated a stem cell graft to a child with Fanconi anemia.

The chain joins TRBV20-1 to TRBJ1-5; a possible D gene is TRBD1 (5 bases). Between the trimmed V and J ends, which lost 6 bases and 5 bases, there was a span of 14 bases. The CDR3 length is 13 residues. Germline loops: CDR1 DFQATT, CDR2 SNEGSKA (reference sequence). In DNA, the CDR3 is TGCAGTGCGGTGACAGTTCGGGATCAGCCCCAGCATTTT. The encoded protein is CSAVTVRDQPQHF.

The chain uses TRBV12-3 or TRBV12-4 and TRBJ2-3, with unresolved D. The CDR3 spans 11 residues. The V end was cut by 3 bases, the J end by 7 bases, with 5 bases between. CDR3 region: CASSFMYTQYF. CDR3 DNA: TGTGCCAGCAGTTTCATGTATACGCAGTATTTT.

This clonotype was counted many times. V is TRBV18 and J is TRBJ2-3; D remains unclear. V lost 2 bases to trimming and J lost 2 bases, with 5 bases between them. This CDR3 contains 13 residues. Germline CDR1 is KGHSH and CDR2 is LQKENI. The CDR3 DNA reads TGTGCCAGCTCACCAACAACCACAGATACGCAGTATTTT. Translation: CASSPTTTDTQYF. The full variable domain, in which reference TRBV18 and TRBJ2-3 provide the parts outside the CDR3, is NAGVMQNPRHLVRRRGQEARLRCSPMKGHSHVYWYRQLPEEGLKFMVYLQKENIIDESGMPKERFSAEFPKEGPSILRIQQVVRGDSAAYFCASSPTTTDTQYFGPGTRLTVL.

This chain uses TRBV2 with TRBJ1-1, with unresolved D. Germline values: CDR1 SNHLY, CDR2 FYNNEI. The CDR3 has 14 residues. V gave up 7 bases and J gave up 4 bases, with 16 bases separating them. The CDR3 nucleotides are TGTGCCAGCATTTTAAGAGCGGGTATCACTGAAGCTTTCTTT. Protein sequence: CASILRAGITEAFF.

The rearrangement uses TRBV2 and TRBJ1-2; D not certain. The V end lost 7 bases, the J end lost 6 bases, and 15 bases lay between the germline ends. The germline V gene has CDR1 SNHLY and CDR2 FYNNEI. The CDR3 runs 13 residues. Written as DNA, the CDR3 is TGTGCCAGCAACCCAGAACCGAGGCATGGCTACACCTTC. Translation gives CASNPEPRHGYTF. Using reference TRBV2 and TRBJ1-2 for the parts outside the CDR3, the full variable domain is EPEVTQTPSHQVTQMGQEVILRCVPISNHLYFYWYRQILGQKVEFLVSFYNNEISEKSEIFDDQFSVERPDGSNFTLKIRSTKLEDSAMYFCASNPEPRHGYTFGSGTRLTVV.

The CDR3 DNA follows: TGTGCCAGCAGCTCCTACGGGGGGCGCGGCACTGAAGCTTTCTTT. Its protein product is CASSSYGGRGTEAFF. This chain joins TRBV7-8 and TRBJ1-1; D possibly corresponds to TRBD1 (6 bases). V dropped 4 bases and J dropped 4 bases, with 16 bases sitting between them. This CDR3 contains 15 residues. Germline lookup yields CDR1 SGHVS and CDR2 FQNEAQ.

The CDR3 nucleotides are TGTGCCAGCGCCCCCCTGGCGGGGGTTACAGATACGCAGTATTTT. Its translation is CASAPLAGVTDTQYF. The chain has TRBV6-1 and TRBJ2-3, with TRBD2 matching 7 bases. This CDR3 is 15 amino acids long. Germline loops: CDR1 MNHNS, CDR2 SASEGT. Trimming at V came to 8 bases and at J to 3 bases, leaving 11 bases not matched to a gene.

This clonotype was seen more than once but under ten times. The chain couples TRBV14 to TRBJ2-7, with 8 bases fitting TRBD1. CDR3 length: 13 amino acids. Germline loops: CDR1 SGHDN, CDR2 FVKESK. The junction had 6 bases not matched to a gene; V was cut back by 6 bases and J by 5 bases. The CDR3 reads CASSRQGYNEQYF. For the CDR3, the DNA is TGTGCCAGCAGTCGACAGGGGTACAACGAGCAGTACTTC.

At least ten counts were recorded for this clonotype. The rearrangement uses TRBV5-1 and TRBJ2-1; the D is unclear. The CDR3 covers 15 residues. Germline CDR1 SGHRS, CDR2 YFSETQ. V lost 4 bases and J lost 7, with 18 bases in between. For the CDR3, the DNA is TGCGCCAGCAGCCCTACCGTAAAAGCCGAGAATGAGCAGTTCTTC. Protein: CASSPTVKAENEQFF.

The chain uses TRBV28 and TRBJ1-1; tentatively, D is TRBD1 (6 bases). The CDR3 spans 15 residues. The germline gives CDR1 MDHEN, CDR2 SYDVKM. Trimming removed 8 bases from V and 2 bases from J, with 18 bases in between. CDR3: CASYPWEGTNTEAFF. CDR3 in DNA: TGTGCCAGCTACCCCTGGGAGGGGACAAACACTGAAGCTTTCTTT.

This clonotype came up many times. The chain employs TRBV10-3 and TRBJ2-1; D remains unclear. The CDR3 is made up of 15 amino acids. From germline, CDR1 is ENHRY and CDR2 SYGVKD. Trimming pared 4 bases from V and 5 bases from J, leaving 15 bases between. CDR3: CAISAFSGPNNEQFF. CDR3 DNA sequence: TGTGCCATCAGTGCCTTTTCAGGCCCGAACAATGAGCAGTTCTTC.

There are a few counts of this clonotype. The chain uses TRBV7-9 and TRBJ1-5; D gene ambiguous. The CDR3 has 14 amino acids. Germline-derived CDR1 and CDR2 are SEHNR and FQNEAQ (reference sequence). The V end lost 5 bases, the J end lost 7 bases, and 15 bases lay between the germline ends. This chain's CDR3 is CASSPDGLEQPQHF. CDR3 DNA: TGTGCCAGCAGCCCAGATGGACTCGAACAGCCCCAGCATTTT. Filled out from reference TRBV7-9 and TRBJ1-5, the complete variable domain reads DTGVSQNPRHKITKRGQNVTFRCDPISEHNRLYWYRQTLGQGPEFLTYFQNEAQLEKSRLLSDRFSAERPKGSFSTLEIQRTEQGDSAMYLCASSPDGLEQPQHFGDGTRLSIL.

The chain links TRBV20-1 to TRBJ1-2; tentatively, D is TRBD1 (5 bases). The germline CDR1 and CDR2 sequences are DFQATT and SNEGSKA (reference sequence). V was shortened by 0 bases and J by 0 bases, with 11 bases between the two germline ends. This CDR3 spans 15 amino acids. The CDR3 is CSARDYGTSNYGYTF. The DNA of the CDR3 is TGCAGTGCTAGAGATTACGGGACCTCTAACTATGGCTACACCTTC.

This clonotype was observed a handful of times. The CDR3 sequence: CASSLAKTAGYTF. The CDR3 region has the DNA TGTGCCAGCAGCTTAGCGAAGACAGCTGGATACACCTTC. The V gene is TRBV7-9, the J gene TRBJ1-2, with D maybe TRBD1 (5 bases). The CDR3 covers 13 residues. With 0 bases removed from V and 11 bases from J, the gap between germline ends came to 13 bases. Germline CDR1 reads SEHNR; CDR2 reads FQNEAQ (reference sequence). The full variable domain, in which reference TRBV7-9 and TRBJ1-2 provide the parts outside the CDR3, is DTGVSQNPRHKITKRGQNVTFRCDPISEHNRLYWYRQTLGQGPEFLTYFQNEAQLEKSRLLSDRFSAERPKGSFSTLEIQRTEQGDSAMYLCASSLAKTAGYTFGSGTRLTVV.

This clonotype occurred many times. CDR3 sequence (DNA): TGTGCCAGCAGCCCTACGGAGGGGACGGACACCGGGGAGCTGTTTTTT. It yields the protein CASSPTEGTDTGELFF. The chain combines TRBV4-2 with TRBJ2-2; maybe TRBD2 (6 bases). CDR3 length: 16 residues. Germline V gene sequence: CDR1 LGHNA, CDR2 YNFKEQ. V was pared by 4 bases and J by 3 bases, with 15 bases between.

This clonotype was detected a few times. The rearrangement uses TRBV20-1 and TRBJ1-2; the match to TRBD1 covers 7 bases. Germline CDR1 reads DFQATT; CDR2 reads SNEGSKA (reference sequence). The ends lost 6 bases at V and 4 bases at J; junction bases unmatched: 5. There are 12 residues in the CDR3. CDR3: CSARGQSYGYTF. As DNA, the CDR3 is TGCAGTGCCAGGGGACAGAGCTATGGCTACACCTTC.

This clonotype was seen only a few times. The CDR3 bases are TGCAGTGCTTACAGTCCACAGAGCTCTGGAAACACCATATATTTT. Amino acid sequence: CSAYSPQSSGNTIYF. The chain carries TRBV20-1 and TRBJ1-3, with no clear D. This CDR3 is 15 amino acids long. Trimming pared 5 bases from V and 0 bases from J, leaving 14 bases between. Germline loops: CDR1 DFQATT, CDR2 SNEGSKA (reference sequence).

Many counts were recorded for this clonotype. The chain joins TRBV27 to TRBJ1-6; 7 nucleotides match TRBD1. The CDR3 has 13 residues. Per the germline V gene, CDR1 is MNHEY and CDR2 is SMNVEV (reference sequence). Trimming cost V 6 bases and J 10 bases; bases outside gene matches: 6. This CDR3 is CASSRDSGSPLHF. The CDR3 region has the DNA TGTGCCAGCAGCCGGGACAGCGGGTCACCCCTCCACTTT.

This clonotype was detected only a few times. The chain is built from TRBV20-1 and TRBJ1-2; D gene uncertain. The CDR3 covers 13 residues. Germline V gene sequence: CDR1 DFQATT, CDR2 SNEGSKA (reference sequence). Trimming pared 6 bases from V and 2 bases from J, leaving 13 bases between. Written as DNA, the CDR3 is TGCAGTGCAACCAAAGGAGCGAACTATGGCTACACCTTC. Encoded protein: CSATKGANYGYTF.

This clonotype was found a few times. The chain joins TRBV7-9 to TRBJ1-6; D gene ambiguous. Germline-derived CDR1 and CDR2 are SEHNR and FQNEAQ (reference sequence). V was cut by 1 base and J by 10 bases, with 8 bases left in between. This CDR3 has 13 residues. The CDR3 spells CASSLDRASPLHF. The CDR3 DNA reads TGTGCCAGCAGCTTAGATCGGGCATCACCCCTCCACTTT.

In this sample, this clonotype turned up many times. The CDR3 DNA reads TGTGCCAGCAGTTACAGCCAGAACACTGAAGCTTTCTTT. It yields the protein CASSYSQNTEAFF. The chain carries TRBV6-6 and TRBJ1-1; no clear D gene. V lost 2 bases and J lost 1, with 5 bases in between. The CDR3 has 13 residues. In germline, CDR1 is MNHNY, CDR2 SVGAGI (reference sequence).

Ten or more counts support this clonotype. The chain couples TRBV20-1 to TRBJ2-3; TRBD1 matches at 8 bases. J was trimmed by 10 bases and V by 5 bases; bases with no gene match: 14. This CDR3 spans 14 amino acids. The germline V gene encodes CDR1 DFQATT and CDR2 SNEGSKA (reference sequence). The CDR3 is CSAPQLAGGNAQYF. The CDR3 coding sequence is TGCAGTGCTCCCCAACTGGCAGGGGGCAACGCGCAGTATTTT.